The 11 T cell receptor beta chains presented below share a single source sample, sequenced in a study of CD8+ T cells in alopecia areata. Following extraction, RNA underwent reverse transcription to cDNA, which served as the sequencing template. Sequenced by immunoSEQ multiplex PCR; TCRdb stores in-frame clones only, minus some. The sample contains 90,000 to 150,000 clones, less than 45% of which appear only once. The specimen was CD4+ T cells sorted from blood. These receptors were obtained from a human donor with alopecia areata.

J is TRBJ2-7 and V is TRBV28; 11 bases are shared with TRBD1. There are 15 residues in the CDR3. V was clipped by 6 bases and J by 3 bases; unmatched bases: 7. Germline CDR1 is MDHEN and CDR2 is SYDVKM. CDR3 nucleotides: TGTGCCAGCAGCTATGCCGGGACAGGGGGCTACGAGCAGTACTTC. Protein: CASSYAGTGGYEQYF.

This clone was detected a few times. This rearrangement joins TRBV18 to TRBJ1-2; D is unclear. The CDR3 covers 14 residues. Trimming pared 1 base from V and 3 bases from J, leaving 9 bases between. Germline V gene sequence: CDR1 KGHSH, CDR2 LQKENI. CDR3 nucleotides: TGTGCCAGCTCACCACAGGTGGGAGACTATGGCTACACCTTC. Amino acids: CASSPQVGDYGYTF.

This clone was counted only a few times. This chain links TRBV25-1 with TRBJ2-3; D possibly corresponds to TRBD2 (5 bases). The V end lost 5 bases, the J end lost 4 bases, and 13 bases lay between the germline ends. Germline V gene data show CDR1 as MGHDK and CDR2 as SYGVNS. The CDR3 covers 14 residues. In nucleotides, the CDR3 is TGTGCCAGCAGTCCGCTTGACGGGGCAGATACGCAGTATTTT. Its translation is CASSPLDGADTQYF.

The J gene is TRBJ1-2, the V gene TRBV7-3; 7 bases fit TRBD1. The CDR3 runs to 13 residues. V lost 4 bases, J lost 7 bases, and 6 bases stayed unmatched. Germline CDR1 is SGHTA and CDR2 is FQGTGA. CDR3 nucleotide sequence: TGTGCCAGCAGCTCGGACAGGAAATCTGGCTACACCTTC. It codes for CASSSDRKSGYTF.

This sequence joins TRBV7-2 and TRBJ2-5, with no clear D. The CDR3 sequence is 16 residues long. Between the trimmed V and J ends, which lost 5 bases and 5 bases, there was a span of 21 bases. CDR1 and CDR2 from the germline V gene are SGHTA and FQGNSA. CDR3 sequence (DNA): TGTGCCAGCAGCGTGGGGATCTTCCATGAAGGCGAGACCCAGTACTTC. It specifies CASSVGIFHEGETQYF.

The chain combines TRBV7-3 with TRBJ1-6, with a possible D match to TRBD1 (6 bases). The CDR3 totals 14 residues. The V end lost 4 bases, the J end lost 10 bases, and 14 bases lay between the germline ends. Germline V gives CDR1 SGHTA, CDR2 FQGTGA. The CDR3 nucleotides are TGTGCCAGCAGCTCTACAGGGACCGTATCACCCCTCCACTTT. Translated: CASSSTGTVSPLHF.

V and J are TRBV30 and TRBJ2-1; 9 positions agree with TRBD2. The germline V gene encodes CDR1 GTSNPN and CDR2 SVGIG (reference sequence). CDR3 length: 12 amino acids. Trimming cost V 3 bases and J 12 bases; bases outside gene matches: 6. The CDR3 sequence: CAWSLAGVAQFF. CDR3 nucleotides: TGTGCCTGGAGCTTAGCGGGAGTCGCGCAGTTCTTC.

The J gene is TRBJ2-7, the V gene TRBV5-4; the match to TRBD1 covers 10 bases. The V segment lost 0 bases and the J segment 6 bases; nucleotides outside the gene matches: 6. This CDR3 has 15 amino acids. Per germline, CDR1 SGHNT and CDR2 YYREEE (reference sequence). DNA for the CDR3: TGTGCCAGCAGCTTGGGACAGGGGGCTTTTGTCGAGCAGTACTTC. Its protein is CASSLGQGAFVEQYF.

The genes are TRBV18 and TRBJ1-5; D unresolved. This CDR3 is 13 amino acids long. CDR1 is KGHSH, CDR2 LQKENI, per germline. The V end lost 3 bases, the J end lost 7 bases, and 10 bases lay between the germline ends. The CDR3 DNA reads TGTGCCAGCTCACCTCCCAATAGCCAGCCCCAGCATTTT. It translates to CASSPPNSQPQHF.

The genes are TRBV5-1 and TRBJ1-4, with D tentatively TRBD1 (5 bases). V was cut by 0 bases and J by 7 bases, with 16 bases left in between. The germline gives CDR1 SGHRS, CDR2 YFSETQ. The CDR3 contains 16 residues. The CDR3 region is CASSLEPGGPGEKLFF. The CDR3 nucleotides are TGCGCCAGCAGCTTGGAGCCCGGGGGTCCAGGTGAAAAACTGTTTTTT.

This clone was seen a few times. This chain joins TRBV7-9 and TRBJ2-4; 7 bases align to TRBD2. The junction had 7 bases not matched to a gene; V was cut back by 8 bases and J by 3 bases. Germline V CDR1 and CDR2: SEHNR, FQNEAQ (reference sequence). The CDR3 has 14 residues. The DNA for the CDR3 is TGTGCCAGCGGGACCGGGACTAACAAAAACATTCAGTACTTC. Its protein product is CASGTGTNKNIQYF.